This is a list of T cell receptor beta chains from one sample in a study of CD8 T cells in Susac syndrome. TCRdb independently ran MiXCR on the immunoSEQ multiplex PCR reads; one entry per CDR3 protein. The sample holds about 150,000 distinct CDR3 sequences, approximately 94% seen once. Source material: CD8+ T cells from PBMCs. These TCRs come from a human donor with multiple sclerosis. CDR3s include the opening cysteine and the closing phenylalanine or tryptophan. A D gene is named only where the DNA matches it firmly. Clone size appears in some rows only: once, few, many, or a class for an expanded clone.

cdr3_nt: TGTGCCTGGAAGAGGTCAGGGTGGGTCAATGAGCAGTTCTTC
cdr3_aa: CAWKRSGWVNEQFF
cdr3_length: 14
clone_size: -
j_call: TRBJ2-1
d_call: -
v_call: TRBV30

cdr3_nt: TGTGCCAGCAGCCAAGAGTTCAGGGGGCTCTACAATGAGCAGTTCTTC
cdr3_aa: CASSQEFRGLYNEQFF
cdr3_length: 16
clone_size: once
j_call: TRBJ2-1
d_call: TRBD1
v_call: TRBV3-1

cdr3_nt: TGCGCCAGCAGCCCGGGGACAGGCGATAGCAATCAGCCCCAGCATTTT
cdr3_aa: CASSPGTGDSNQPQHF
cdr3_length: 16
clone_size: -
j_call: TRBJ1-5
d_call: TRBD1
v_call: TRBV5-1

cdr3_nt: TGTGCCAGCAGCGACCAAGGGCAGGGGACACTCACAGATACGCAGTATTTT
cdr3_aa: CASSDQGQGTLTDTQYF
cdr3_length: 17
clone_size: once
j_call: TRBJ2-3
d_call: -
v_call: TRBV7-9

cdr3_nt: TGTGCCACCAGCCCGGTCCCCAATGAGCAGTTCTTC
cdr3_aa: CATSPVPNEQFF
cdr3_length: 12
clone_size: -
j_call: TRBJ2-1
d_call: -
v_call: TRBV15

cdr3_nt: TGTGCCAGCAGCTCTACCTTGTACAATGAGCAGTTCTTC
cdr3_aa: CASSSTLYNEQFF
cdr3_length: 13
clone_size: -
j_call: TRBJ2-1
d_call: -
v_call: TRBV7-2

cdr3_nt: TGCAGTGCCCCCGGGGGGCCAGGTTACAATGAGCAGTTCTTC
cdr3_aa: CSAPGGPGYNEQFF
cdr3_length: 14
clone_size: -
j_call: TRBJ2-1
d_call: -
v_call: TRBV20-1

cdr3_nt: TGCAGTGCTAGACTTGGGACAGGGAGGTACACCGGGGAGCTGTTTTTT
cdr3_aa: CSARLGTGRYTGELFF
cdr3_length: 16
clone_size: -
j_call: TRBJ2-2
d_call: TRBD1
v_call: TRBV20-1

cdr3_nt: TGTGCCAGCAGTGCCCGGAGACAATACTCTGGCGGGGAGCTGTTTTTT
cdr3_aa: CASSARRQYSGGELFF
cdr3_length: 16
clone_size: -
j_call: TRBJ2-2
d_call: -
v_call: TRBV2

cdr3_nt: TGTGCCAGCCCCGACAGTGCGGCCTACAATGAGCAGTTCTTC
cdr3_aa: CASPDSAAYNEQFF
cdr3_length: 14
clone_size: -
j_call: TRBJ2-1
d_call: -
v_call: TRBV2

cdr3_nt: TGTGCCAGCAGTCCGTTACAGGAGGGGGGATACGGGGAGCTGTTTTTT
cdr3_aa: CASSPLQEGGYGELFF
cdr3_length: 16
clone_size: -
j_call: TRBJ2-2
d_call: -
v_call: TRBV27

cdr3_nt: TGTGCCAGCAGCTTCAGGACTAGCGGTTACAATGAGCAGTTCTTC
cdr3_aa: CASSFRTSGYNEQFF
cdr3_length: 15
clone_size: -
j_call: TRBJ2-1
d_call: TRBD2
v_call: TRBV7-9

cdr3_nt: TGTGCCAGTTCACAGACAGACGAGCAGTACTTC
cdr3_aa: CASSQTDEQYF
cdr3_length: 11
clone_size: -
j_call: TRBJ2-7
d_call: -
v_call: TRBV19